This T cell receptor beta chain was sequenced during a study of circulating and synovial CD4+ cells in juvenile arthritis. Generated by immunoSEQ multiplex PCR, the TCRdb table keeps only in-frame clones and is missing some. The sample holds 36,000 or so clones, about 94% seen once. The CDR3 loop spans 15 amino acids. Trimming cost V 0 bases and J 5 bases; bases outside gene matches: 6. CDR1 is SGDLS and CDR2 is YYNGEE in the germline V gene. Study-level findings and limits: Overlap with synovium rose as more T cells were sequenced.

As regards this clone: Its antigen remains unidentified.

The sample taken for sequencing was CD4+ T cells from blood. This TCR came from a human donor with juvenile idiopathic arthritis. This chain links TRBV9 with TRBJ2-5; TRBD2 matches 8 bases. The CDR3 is CASSVAAGAGETQYF. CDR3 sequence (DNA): TGTGCCAGCAGCGTAGCAGCGGGGGCTGGGGAGACCCAGTACTTC.